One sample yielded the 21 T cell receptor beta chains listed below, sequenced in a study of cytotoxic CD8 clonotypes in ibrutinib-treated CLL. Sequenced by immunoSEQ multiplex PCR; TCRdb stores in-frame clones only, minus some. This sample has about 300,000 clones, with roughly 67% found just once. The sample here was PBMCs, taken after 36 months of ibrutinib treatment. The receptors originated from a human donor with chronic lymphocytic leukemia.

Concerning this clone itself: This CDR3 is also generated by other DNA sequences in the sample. The chain's CDR3 is CASSLAGRGNSPLHF. CDR3 DNA sequence: TGTGCCAGCAGCTTAGCTGGGCGAGGTAATTCACCCCTCCACTTT. This chain joins TRBV7-8 and TRBJ1-6; no clear D. The CDR3 loop spans 15 amino acids. Trimming cost V 0 bases and J 6 bases, with 9 bases left between them. Looked up from germline, CDR1 is SGHVS and CDR2 is FQNEAQ.

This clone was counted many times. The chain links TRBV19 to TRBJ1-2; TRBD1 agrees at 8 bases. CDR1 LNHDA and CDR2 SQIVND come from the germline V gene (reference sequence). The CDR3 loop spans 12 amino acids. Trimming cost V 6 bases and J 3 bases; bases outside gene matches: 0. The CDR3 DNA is TGTGCCAGTAGGGGACAGGACTATGGCTACACCTTC. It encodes CASRGQDYGYTF.

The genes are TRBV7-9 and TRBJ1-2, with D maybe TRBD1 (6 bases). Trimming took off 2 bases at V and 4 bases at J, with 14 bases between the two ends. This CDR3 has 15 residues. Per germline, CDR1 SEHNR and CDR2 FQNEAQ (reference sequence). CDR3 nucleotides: TGTGCCAGCAGCTTACCCTTAGGGACAACCTATGGCTACACCTTC. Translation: CASSLPLGTTYGYTF.

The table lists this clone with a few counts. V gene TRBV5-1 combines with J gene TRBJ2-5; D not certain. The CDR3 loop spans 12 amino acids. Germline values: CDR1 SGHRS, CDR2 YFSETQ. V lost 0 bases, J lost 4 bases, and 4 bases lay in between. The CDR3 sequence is CASSLEGETQYF. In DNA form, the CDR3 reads TGCGCCAGCAGCTTGGAGGGAGAGACCCAGTACTTC.

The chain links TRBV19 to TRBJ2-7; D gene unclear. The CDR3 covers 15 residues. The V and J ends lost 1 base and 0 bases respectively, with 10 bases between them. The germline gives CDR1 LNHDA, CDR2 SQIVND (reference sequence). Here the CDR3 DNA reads TGTGCCAGTAGTATAGCGACGACCGGCTCCTACGAGCAGTACTTC. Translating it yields CASSIATTGSYEQYF.

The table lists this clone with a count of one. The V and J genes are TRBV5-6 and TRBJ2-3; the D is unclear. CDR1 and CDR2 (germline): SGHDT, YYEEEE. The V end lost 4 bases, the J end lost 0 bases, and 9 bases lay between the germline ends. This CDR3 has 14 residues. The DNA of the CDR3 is TGTGCCAGCAGCCCTCCCTACAGCACAGATACGCAGTATTTT. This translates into CASSPPYSTDTQYF.

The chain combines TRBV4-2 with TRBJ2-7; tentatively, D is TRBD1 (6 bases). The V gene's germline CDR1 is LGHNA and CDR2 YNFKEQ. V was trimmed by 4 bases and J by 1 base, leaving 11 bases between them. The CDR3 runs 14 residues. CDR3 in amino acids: CASSPGQNSYEQYF. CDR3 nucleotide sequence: TGTGCCAGCAGCCCGGGACAAAATTCCTACGAGCAGTACTTC.

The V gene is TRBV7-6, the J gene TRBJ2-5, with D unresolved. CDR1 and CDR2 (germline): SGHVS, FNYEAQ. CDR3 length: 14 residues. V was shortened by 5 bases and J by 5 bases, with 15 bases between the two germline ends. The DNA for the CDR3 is TGTGCCAGCAGCAAGGTCCTCCCGAGCGAGACCCAGTACTTC. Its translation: CASSKVLPSETQYF.

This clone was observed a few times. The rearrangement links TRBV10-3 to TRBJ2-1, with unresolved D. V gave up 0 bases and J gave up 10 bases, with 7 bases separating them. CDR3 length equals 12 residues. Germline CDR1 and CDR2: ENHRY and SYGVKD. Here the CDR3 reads CAISESRVEQFF. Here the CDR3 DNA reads TGTGCCATCAGTGAGTCTCGTGTGGAGCAGTTCTTC.

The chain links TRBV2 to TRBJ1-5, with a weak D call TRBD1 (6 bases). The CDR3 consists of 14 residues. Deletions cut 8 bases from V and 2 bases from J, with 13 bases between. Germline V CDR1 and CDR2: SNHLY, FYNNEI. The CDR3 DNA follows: TGTGCCAGCTTGAACAGGGTTGGCAATCAGCCCCAGCATTTT. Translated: CASLNRVGNQPQHF.

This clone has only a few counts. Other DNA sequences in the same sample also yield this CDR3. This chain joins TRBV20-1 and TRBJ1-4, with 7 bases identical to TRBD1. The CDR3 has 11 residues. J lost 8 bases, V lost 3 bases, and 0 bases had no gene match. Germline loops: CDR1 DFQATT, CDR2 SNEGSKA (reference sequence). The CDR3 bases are TGCAGTGCTAGGGACAGGGAAAAACTGTTTTTT. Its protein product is CSARDREKLFF.

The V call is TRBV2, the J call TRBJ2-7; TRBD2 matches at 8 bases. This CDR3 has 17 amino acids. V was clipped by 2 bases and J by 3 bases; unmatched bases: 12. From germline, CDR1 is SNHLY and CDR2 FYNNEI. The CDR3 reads CASSEHPWTSSHYEQYF. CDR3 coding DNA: TGTGCCAGCAGTGAACACCCATGGACTAGCTCCCACTACGAGCAGTACTTC.

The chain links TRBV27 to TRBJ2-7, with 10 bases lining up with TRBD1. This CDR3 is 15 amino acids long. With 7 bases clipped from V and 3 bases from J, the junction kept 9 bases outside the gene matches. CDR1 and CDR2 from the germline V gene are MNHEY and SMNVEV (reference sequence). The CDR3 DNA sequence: TGTGCCAGCACCTCCCGACAGGGGGCCAACTACGAGCAGTACTTC. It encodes CASTSRQGANYEQYF.

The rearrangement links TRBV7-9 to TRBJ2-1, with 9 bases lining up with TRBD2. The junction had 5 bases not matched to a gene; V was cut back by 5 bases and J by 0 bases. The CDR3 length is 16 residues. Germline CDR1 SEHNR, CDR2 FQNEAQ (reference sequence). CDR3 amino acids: CASSIDSGSSYNEQFF. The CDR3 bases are TGTGCCAGCAGCATAGATAGCGGGAGCTCCTACAATGAGCAGTTCTTC.

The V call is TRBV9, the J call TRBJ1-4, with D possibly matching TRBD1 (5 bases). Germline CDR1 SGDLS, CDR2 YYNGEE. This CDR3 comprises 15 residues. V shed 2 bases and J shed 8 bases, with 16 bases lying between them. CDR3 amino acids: CASSVRDRGDEKLFF. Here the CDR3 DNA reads TGTGCCAGCAGCGTCAGGGACCGAGGGGACGAAAAACTGTTTTTT.

DNA of the CDR3: TGTGCCAGCAGCTTAGTATCGGGTGGTTACGAGCAGTACTTC. Translation: CASSLVSGGYEQYF. The chain couples TRBV7-8 to TRBJ2-7, with D uncertain. Trimming took 1 base from V and 4 from J, leaving 11 bases between them. Germline CDR1 and CDR2: SGHVS and FQNEAQ. The CDR3 consists of 14 residues.

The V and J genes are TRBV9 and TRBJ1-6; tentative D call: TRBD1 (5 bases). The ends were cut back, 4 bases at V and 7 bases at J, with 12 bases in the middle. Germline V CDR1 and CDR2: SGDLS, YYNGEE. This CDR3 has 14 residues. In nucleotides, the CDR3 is TGTGCCAGCAGCCCCTCAAGGACAAATTCACCCCTCCACTTT. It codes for CASSPSRTNSPLHF. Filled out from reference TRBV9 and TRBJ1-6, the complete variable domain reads DSGVTQTPKHLITATGQRVTLRCSPRSGDLSVYWYQQSLDQGLQFLIQYYNGEERAKGNILERFSAQQFPDLHSELNLSSLELGDSALYFCASSPSRTNSPLHFGNGTRLTVT.

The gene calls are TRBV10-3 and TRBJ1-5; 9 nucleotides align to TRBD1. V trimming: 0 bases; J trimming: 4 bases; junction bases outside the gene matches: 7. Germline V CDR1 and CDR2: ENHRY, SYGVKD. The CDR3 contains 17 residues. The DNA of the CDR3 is TGTGCCATCAGTGAGTCGAGGTGGACAGGGGAAAATCAGCCCCAGCATTTT. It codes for CAISESRWTGENQPQHF.

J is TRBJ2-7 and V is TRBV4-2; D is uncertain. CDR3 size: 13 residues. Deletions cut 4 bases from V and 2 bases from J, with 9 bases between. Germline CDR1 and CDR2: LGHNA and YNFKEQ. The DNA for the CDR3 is TGTGCCAGCAGCCCTCGTATGGCCTACGAGCAGTACTTC. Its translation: CASSPRMAYEQYF.

The CDR3 reads CASRGQGAGNEQFF. DNA for the CDR3: TGTGCCAGCAGAGGACAGGGGGCGGGGAATGAGCAGTTCTTC. The V and J genes are TRBV6-5 and TRBJ2-1, with TRBD1 identical over 11 bases. CDR1 MNHEY and CDR2 SVGAGI come from the germline V gene. Losses at the gene ends were 6 bases for V and 7 bases for J; bases not matched to a gene: 5. The CDR3 runs to 14 residues.

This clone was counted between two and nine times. The CDR3 coding sequence is TGTGCCAGCAGCGCCGGACCGCATAGCACAGATACGCAGTATTTT. It encodes CASSAGPHSTDTQYF. The chain recombines TRBV9 with TRBJ2-3; D is unresolved. Trimming cost V 3 bases and J 0 bases, with 11 bases left between them. Per germline, CDR1 SGDLS and CDR2 YYNGEE. The CDR3 has 15 residues.